Below, 26 T cell receptor beta chains from the same sample are listed, as sequenced in a study. TCRdb fed the 5' RACE reads into MiXCR, producing one record per CDR3 protein. This table holds about 53,000 distinct CDR3 sequences, approximately 25% found once. Sequencing was performed on tumor-infiltrating naive CD4+ T cells sorted from the breast tumor. Subset specified: naive CD4+ T cells, CD4+CD45RA+CD25-. The source of these receptors is a female donor with breast cancer.

The V gene is TRBV12-3 or TRBV12-4, the J gene TRBJ1-2; D is unclear. The CDR3 sequence is 12 residues long. V shed 3 bases and J shed 8 bases, with 10 bases lying between them. CDR3 DNA: TGTGCCAGCAGTTTCGGACCTGGAGGCTACACCTTC. Translation: CASSFGPGGYTF.

As DNA, the CDR3 is TGCGCCAGCAGCCCCTTGGGACAGATAAACTACGAGCAGTACTTC. Encoded protein: CASSPLGQINYEQYF. The V call is TRBV5-1, the J call TRBJ2-7, with 7 bases identical to TRBD1. CDR1 and CDR2 (germline): SGHRS, YFSETQ. The CDR3 length is 15 residues. The V gene end was trimmed by 4 bases and the J gene end by 3 bases; junction bases not matched to a gene: 10.

The V and J genes are TRBV19 and TRBJ2-1; possibly TRBD2 for D (6 bases). The germline V and J ends were trimmed by 4 bases and 2 bases, with 6 bases remaining between them. The CDR3 consists of 13 residues. Germline lookup yields CDR1 LNHDA and CDR2 SQIVND (reference sequence). DNA of the CDR3: TGTGCCAGTAGTAGGGGGGCCTACAATGAGCAGTTCTTC. Protein: CASSRGAYNEQFF. Full variable domain (missing parts from reference TRBV19 and TRBJ2-1): DGGITQSPKYLFRKEGQNVTLSCEQNLNHDAMYWYRQDPGQGLRLIYYSQIVNDFQKGDIAEGYSVSREKKESFPLTVTSAQKNPTAFYLCASSRGAYNEQFFGPGTRLTVL.

CDR3 sequence: CASSARQGLDEQYF. CDR3 coding DNA: TGTGCCAGCAGCGCGAGACAGGGGTTGGATGAGCAGTACTTC. The chain uses TRBV5-4 and TRBJ2-7; 8 bases are a match to TRBD1. The germline V gene has CDR1 SGHNT and CDR2 YYREEE (reference sequence). The CDR3 runs 14 residues. Germline trimming cut 4 bases from V and 7 bases from J; bases unmatched to any gene: 10.

V and J are TRBV29-1 and TRBJ2-7, with a tentative D call TRBD2 (6 bases). The germline gives CDR1 SQVTM, CDR2 ANQGSEA. With 2 bases removed from V and 3 bases from J, the gap between germline ends came to 8 bases. This CDR3 has 12 amino acids. CDR3 amino acids: CSVELANYEQYF. The CDR3 DNA reads TGCAGCGTTGAACTAGCGAACTACGAGCAGTACTTC.

The V call is TRBV27, the J call TRBJ2-3; D is unclear. Germline V gene sequence: CDR1 MNHEY, CDR2 SMNVEV (reference sequence). There are 14 residues in the CDR3. V lost 7 bases and J lost 0, with 11 bases in between. The CDR3 region is CASKTRDSTDTQYF. The CDR3 nucleotides read TGTGCCAGCAAGACCCGAGATAGCACAGATACGCAGTATTTT.

This clonotype was seen only a few times. The chain combines TRBV11-2 with TRBJ1-2; D is uncertain. The germline V gene encodes CDR1 SGHAT and CDR2 FQNNGV. This CDR3 comprises 14 residues. V was pared by 5 bases and J by 3 bases, with 13 bases between. As DNA, the CDR3 is TGTGCCAGCAGCCCTATGTGGGTGGACTATGGCTACACCTTC. It is translated as CASSPMWVDYGYTF.

This clonotype has more than one count but fewer than ten. The CDR3 region is CASSVRTPHTQYF. The CDR3 DNA follows: TGTGCCAGCAGCGTTAGGACTCCTCATACGCAGTATTTT. V gene TRBV7-2 combines with J gene TRBJ2-3; perhaps TRBD2 as D (5 bases). In germline, CDR1 is SGHTA, CDR2 FQGNSA. V lost 5 bases, J lost 7 bases, and 13 bases lay in between. This CDR3 has 13 residues.

V is TRBV7-6 and J is TRBJ2-1; 9 bases agree with TRBD2. The germline V gene encodes CDR1 SGHVS and CDR2 FNYEAQ. V lost 7 bases to trimming and J lost 8 bases; unmatched junction nucleotides: 12. This CDR3 comprises 15 residues. The CDR3 spells CASNPLGGREDEQFF. The CDR3 DNA follows: TGTGCCAGCAATCCCTTGGGCGGGAGGGAGGATGAGCAGTTCTTC.

Of note for this clonotype: One end of the junction is discordant with germline, which a read error may explain. The gene calls are TRBV6-1 and TRBJ1-2, with 10 positions matching TRBD1. The CDR3 totals 14 residues. CDR1 and CDR2 (germline): MNHNS, SASEGT. In nucleotides, the CDR3 is TGTGCCTGCAGCCGAAGGGACAGGGGTCGGGGCTACACCTTC. This gives the protein CACSRRDRGRGYTF.

The chain links TRBV11-2 to TRBJ2-7; 11 bases are a match to TRBD2. Germline CDR1 reads SGHAT; CDR2 reads FQNNGV. V gave up 1 base and J gave up 4 bases; unmatched junction bases: 6. The CDR3 totals 16 residues. The CDR3 region is CASSLVRTSGSYEQYF. The CDR3 bases are TGTGCCAGCAGCTTAGTTCGCACTAGCGGGAGTTACGAGCAGTACTTC.

This clonotype was observed a handful of times. The J gene is TRBJ1-1, the V gene TRBV6-5, with 7 bases matching TRBD1. Germline CDR1 is MNHEY and CDR2 is SVGAGI. The V gene end was trimmed by 6 bases and the J gene end by 4 bases; junction bases not matched to a gene: 11. The CDR3 sequence is 15 residues long. The CDR3 sequence is CASSSPSQGLTEAFF. CDR3 coding DNA: TGTGCCAGCAGCTCCCCCTCACAGGGGCTCACTGAAGCTTTCTTT.

V gene TRBV5-1 combines with J gene TRBJ2-6; D assignment may be TRBD1 or TRBD2 (6 bases each). The CDR3 runs 18 residues. Germline-derived CDR1 and CDR2 are SGHRS and YFSETQ. The V end lost 0 bases, the J end lost 0 bases, and 13 bases lay between the germline ends. CDR3 DNA: TGCGCCAGCAGCTTGGCAAAGGGGGGAAACTCTGGGGCCAACGTCCTGACTTTC. Protein: CASSLAKGGNSGANVLTF.

V and J are TRBV12-3 or TRBV12-4 and TRBJ1-2; TRBD1 agrees at 9 bases. This CDR3 has 17 residues. Trimming at V came to 4 bases and at J to 6 bases, leaving 15 bases not matched to a gene. The DNA for the CDR3 is TGTGCCAGCAGTTCCTTCTTGGGGACAGGGCGGGCCGATGGCTACACCTTC. Encoded protein: CASSSFLGTGRADGYTF.

The chain is built from TRBV5-1 and TRBJ2-5, with D perhaps TRBD1 (6 bases). V was pared by 4 bases and J by 2 bases, with 9 bases between. The CDR3 has 13 amino acids. The germline gives CDR1 SGHRS, CDR2 YFSETQ. Here the CDR3 reads CASSPDRQETQYF. The CDR3 DNA follows: TGCGCCAGCAGCCCCGACAGGCAAGAGACCCAGTACTTC.

This clonotype was detected only a few times. The CDR3: CASSRRPGQGGKQPQHF. As DNA, the CDR3 is TGCGCCAGCAGCCGAAGGCCCGGACAGGGCGGAAAACAGCCCCAGCATTTT. The rearrangement joins TRBV4-1 to TRBJ1-5, with 8 bases aligning to TRBD1. J gave up 7 bases and V 4 bases, and 15 bases lay outside the gene matches. The CDR3 contains 17 residues. CDR1 and CDR2 (germline): MGHRA, YSYEKL.

This clonotype appeared a few times. The V gene is TRBV28, the J gene TRBJ1-5; D call uncertain. The germline V gene has CDR1 MDHEN and CDR2 SYDVKM. Trimming stripped 6 bases from V and 0 bases from J, with 6 bases between. The CDR3 covers 13 residues. CDR3 in DNA: TGTGCCAGCAGGGGCTATAGCAATCAGCCCCAGCATTTT. This encodes CASRGYSNQPQHF.

The rearrangement joins TRBV5-4 to TRBJ2-5, with D possibly being TRBD2 (6 bases). CDR1 is SGHNT and CDR2 is YYREEE in the germline V gene (reference sequence). The CDR3 contains 14 residues. Trimming removed 3 bases from V and 3 bases from J, with 12 bases in between. The CDR3 loop is CASSSGGSKETQYF. In nucleotides, the CDR3 is TGTGCCAGCAGCTCTGGAGGGAGCAAAGAGACCCAGTACTTC.

This clonotype was seen more than once but under ten times. The chain is built from TRBV29-1 and TRBJ2-3; TRBD2 aligns across 8 bases. The germline gives CDR1 SQVTM, CDR2 ANQGSEA. V lost 4 bases, J lost 4 bases, and 10 bases stayed unmatched. CDR3 length: 15 amino acids. This CDR3 reads CSVGRGLGFADTQYF. DNA of the CDR3: TGCAGCGTTGGGAGGGGACTAGGGTTTGCAGATACGCAGTATTTT.

This clonotype was detected a few times. The rearrangement links TRBV4-2 to TRBJ2-3; unclear D gene. The CDR3 is 11 amino acids. CDR1 is LGHNA and CDR2 is YNFKEQ in the germline V gene. V was cut by 3 bases and J by 3 bases, with 1 base left in between. CDR3 loop: CASSQTDTQYF. The CDR3 DNA is TGTGCCAGCAGCCAGACAGATACGCAGTATTTT.

This clonotype came up many times. The chain employs TRBV5-1 and TRBJ2-2; D possibly corresponds to TRBD1 (6 bases). This CDR3 has 14 amino acids. Looked up from germline, CDR1 is SGHRS and CDR2 is YFSETQ. V dropped 4 bases and J dropped 2 bases, with 9 bases sitting between them. The CDR3 coding sequence is TGCGCCAGCAGCAGGACAGATAACACCGGGGAGCTGTTTTTT. Its translation is CASSRTDNTGELFF. The variable domain in full, with the rest retrieved from reference TRBV5-1 and TRBJ2-2, is KAGVTQTPRYLIKTRGQQVTLSCSPISGHRSVSWYQQTPGQGLQFLFEYFSETQRNKGNFPGRFSGRQFSNSRSEMNVSTLELGDSALYLCASSRTDNTGELFFGEGSRLTVL.

This clonotype was found many times. CDR3 DNA: TGTGCCAGCAGCCCAACGTACAGGGACGAGCAGTACTTC. Its translation is CASSPTYRDEQYF. The chain carries TRBV7-3 and TRBJ2-7, with a tentative D call TRBD1 (6 bases). Germline V gives CDR1 SGHTA, CDR2 FQGTGA. The CDR3 totals 13 residues. Trimming shortened V by 5 bases and J by 5 bases, and 13 bases separated the two germline ends.

In this sample, this clonotype turned up a few times. This chain links TRBV27 with TRBJ1-4; a possible D gene is TRBD1 (5 bases). The V gene lost 5 bases and the J gene lost 5 bases, with 15 bases spanning the gap. Looked up from germline, CDR1 is MNHEY and CDR2 is SMNVEV (reference sequence). The CDR3 spans 15 residues. CDR3 region: CASSPDGGWNEKLFF. Here the CDR3 DNA reads TGTGCCAGCAGTCCGGATGGGGGATGGAATGAAAAACTGTTTTTT.

This clonotype was detected a few times. The chain combines TRBV20-1 with TRBJ1-5; no reliable D call. This CDR3 is built from 13 residues. Trimming stripped 1 base from V and 4 bases from J, with 8 bases between. The germline gives CDR1 DFQATT, CDR2 SNEGSKA (reference sequence). CDR3 in DNA: TGCAGTGCTAGAGGCACCTTGAATCAGCCCCAGCATTTT. Protein product: CSARGTLNQPQHF.

This clonotype appeared many times. The rearrangement links TRBV20-1 to TRBJ1-1; D remains unclear. Germline V CDR1 and CDR2: DFQATT, SNEGSKA (reference sequence). The CDR3 is made up of 13 amino acids. V gave up 5 bases and J gave up 3 bases, with 13 bases separating them. CDR3 region: CSAGSGMDTEAFF. The CDR3 DNA reads TGCAGTGCTGGGTCAGGCATGGACACTGAAGCTTTCTTT.

The chain has TRBV18 and TRBJ1-6; D possibly corresponds to TRBD1 (6 bases). The germline CDR1 and CDR2 sequences are KGHSH and LQKENI. The CDR3 contains 14 residues. The V gene lost 6 bases and the J gene lost 8 bases, with 14 bases spanning the gap. In nucleotides, the CDR3 is TGTGCCAGCTCCCAGCAAGGGGGGGATTCACCCCTCCACTTT. This translates into CASSQQGGDSPLHF.